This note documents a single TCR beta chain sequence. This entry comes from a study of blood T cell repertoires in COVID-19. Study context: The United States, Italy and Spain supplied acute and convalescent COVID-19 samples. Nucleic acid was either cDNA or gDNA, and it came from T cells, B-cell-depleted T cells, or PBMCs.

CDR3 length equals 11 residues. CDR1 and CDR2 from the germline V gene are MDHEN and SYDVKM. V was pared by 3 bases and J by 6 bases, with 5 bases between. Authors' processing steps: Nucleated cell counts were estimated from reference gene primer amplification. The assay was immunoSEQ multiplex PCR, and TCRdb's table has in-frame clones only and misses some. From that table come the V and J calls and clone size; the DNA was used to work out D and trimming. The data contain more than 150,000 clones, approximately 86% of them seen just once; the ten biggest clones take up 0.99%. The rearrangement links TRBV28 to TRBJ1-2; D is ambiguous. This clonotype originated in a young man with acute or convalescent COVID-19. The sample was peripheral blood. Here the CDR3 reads CASSFPDGYTF. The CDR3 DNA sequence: TGTGCCAGCAGTTTTCCGGATGGCTACACCTTC.